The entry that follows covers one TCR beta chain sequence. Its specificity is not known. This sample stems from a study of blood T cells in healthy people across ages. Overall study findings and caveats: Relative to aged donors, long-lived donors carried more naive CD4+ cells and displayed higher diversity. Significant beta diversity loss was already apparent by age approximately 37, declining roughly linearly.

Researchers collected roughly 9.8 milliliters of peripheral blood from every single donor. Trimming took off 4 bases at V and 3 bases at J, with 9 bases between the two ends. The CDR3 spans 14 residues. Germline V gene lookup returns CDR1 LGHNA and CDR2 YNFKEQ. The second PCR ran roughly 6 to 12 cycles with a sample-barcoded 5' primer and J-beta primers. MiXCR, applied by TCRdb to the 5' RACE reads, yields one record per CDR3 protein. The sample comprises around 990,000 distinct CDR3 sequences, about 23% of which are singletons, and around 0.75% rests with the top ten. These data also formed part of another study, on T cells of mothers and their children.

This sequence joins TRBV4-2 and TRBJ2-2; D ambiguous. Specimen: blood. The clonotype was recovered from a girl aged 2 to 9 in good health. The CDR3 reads CASSPLHYTGELFF. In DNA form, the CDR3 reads TGTGCCAGCAGCCCACTACATTACACCGGGGAGCTGTTTTTT.